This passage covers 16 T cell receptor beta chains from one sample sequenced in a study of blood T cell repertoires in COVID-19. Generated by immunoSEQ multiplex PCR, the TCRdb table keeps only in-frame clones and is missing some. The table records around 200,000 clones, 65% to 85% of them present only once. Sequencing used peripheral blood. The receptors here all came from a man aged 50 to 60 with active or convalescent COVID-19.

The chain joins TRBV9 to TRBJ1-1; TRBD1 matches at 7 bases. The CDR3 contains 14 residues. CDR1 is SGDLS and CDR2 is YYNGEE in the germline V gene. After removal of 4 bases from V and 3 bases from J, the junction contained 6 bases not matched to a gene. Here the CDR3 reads CASSPRQGDTEAFF. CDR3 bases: TGTGCCAGCAGCCCAAGACAGGGCGACACTGAAGCTTTCTTT.

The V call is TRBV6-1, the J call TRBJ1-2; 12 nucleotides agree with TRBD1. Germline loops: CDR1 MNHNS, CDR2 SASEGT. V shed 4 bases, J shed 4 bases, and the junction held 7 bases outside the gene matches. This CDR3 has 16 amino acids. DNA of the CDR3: TGTGCCAGCAGTGTTGAGGGACAGGGGGCGGTCTATGGCTACACCTTC. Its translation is CASSVEGQGAVYGYTF.

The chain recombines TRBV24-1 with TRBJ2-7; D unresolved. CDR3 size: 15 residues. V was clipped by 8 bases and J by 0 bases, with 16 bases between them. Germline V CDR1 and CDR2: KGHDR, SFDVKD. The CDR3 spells CATNLELLGSYEQYF. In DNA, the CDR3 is TGTGCCACCAATTTAGAGCTACTTGGCTCCTACGAGCAGTACTTC.

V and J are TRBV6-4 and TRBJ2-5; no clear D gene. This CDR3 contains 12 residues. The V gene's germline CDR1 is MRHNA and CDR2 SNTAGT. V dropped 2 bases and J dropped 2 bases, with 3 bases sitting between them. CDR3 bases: TGTGCCAGCAGTGACACTCAAGAGACCCAGTACTTC. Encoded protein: CASSDTQETQYF.

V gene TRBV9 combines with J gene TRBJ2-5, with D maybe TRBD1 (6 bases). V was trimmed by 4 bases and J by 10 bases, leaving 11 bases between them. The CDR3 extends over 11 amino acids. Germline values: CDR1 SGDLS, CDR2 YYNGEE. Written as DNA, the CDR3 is TGTGCCAGCAGCTCCGGACAGAACCAGTACTTC. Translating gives CASSSGQNQYF.

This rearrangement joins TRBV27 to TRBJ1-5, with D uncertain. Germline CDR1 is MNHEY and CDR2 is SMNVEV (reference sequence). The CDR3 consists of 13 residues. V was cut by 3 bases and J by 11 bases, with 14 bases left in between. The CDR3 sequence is CASSLVALGAQHF. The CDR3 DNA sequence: TGTGCCAGCAGTTTGGTGGCTCTAGGAGCCCAGCATTTT.

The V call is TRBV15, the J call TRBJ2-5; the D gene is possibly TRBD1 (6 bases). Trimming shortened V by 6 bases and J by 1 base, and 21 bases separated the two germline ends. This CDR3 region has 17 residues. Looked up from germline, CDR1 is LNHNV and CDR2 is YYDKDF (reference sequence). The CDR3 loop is CATSIFPRDRSQETQYF. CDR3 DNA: TGTGCCACCAGTATATTCCCCCGAGACAGGAGCCAAGAGACCCAGTACTTC.

The CDR3 bases are TGTGCCAGTGGGGCGACAGGAGCGAGATTGCTGTTTTTT. Encoded protein: CASGATGARLLFF. The V gene is TRBV6-5, the J gene TRBJ1-4, with D possibly being TRBD1 (6 bases). The CDR3 loop spans 13 amino acids. Germline V gene sequence: CDR1 MNHEY, CDR2 SVGAGI. The ends were cut back, 9 bases at V and 14 bases at J, with 22 bases in the middle.

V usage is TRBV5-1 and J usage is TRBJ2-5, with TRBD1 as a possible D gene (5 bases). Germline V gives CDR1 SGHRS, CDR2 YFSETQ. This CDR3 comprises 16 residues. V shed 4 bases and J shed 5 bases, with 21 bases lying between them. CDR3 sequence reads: CASSKMGPGLRETQYF. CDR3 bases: TGCGCCAGCAGCAAGATGGGCCCAGGGTTGAGGGAGACCCAGTACTTC.

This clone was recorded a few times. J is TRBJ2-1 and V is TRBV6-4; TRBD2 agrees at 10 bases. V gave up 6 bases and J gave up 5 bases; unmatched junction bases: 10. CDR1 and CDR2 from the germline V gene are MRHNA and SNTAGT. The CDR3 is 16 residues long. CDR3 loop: CASRSNGTSANNEQFF. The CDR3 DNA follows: TGTGCCAGCAGGTCGAACGGGACTAGCGCTAACAATGAGCAGTTCTTC.

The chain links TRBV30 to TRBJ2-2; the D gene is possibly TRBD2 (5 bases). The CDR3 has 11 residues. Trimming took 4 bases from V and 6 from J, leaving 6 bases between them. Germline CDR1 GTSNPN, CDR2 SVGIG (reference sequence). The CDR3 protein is CAWTGAGELFF. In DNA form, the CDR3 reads TGTGCCTGGACCGGGGCCGGGGAGCTGTTTTTT.

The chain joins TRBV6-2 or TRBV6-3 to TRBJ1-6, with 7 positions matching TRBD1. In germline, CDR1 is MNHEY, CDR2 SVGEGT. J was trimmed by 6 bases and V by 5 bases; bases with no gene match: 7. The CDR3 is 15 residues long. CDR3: CASSNMGTANSPLHF. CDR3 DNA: TGTGCCAGCAGTAACATGGGGACAGCTAATTCACCCCTCCACTTT.

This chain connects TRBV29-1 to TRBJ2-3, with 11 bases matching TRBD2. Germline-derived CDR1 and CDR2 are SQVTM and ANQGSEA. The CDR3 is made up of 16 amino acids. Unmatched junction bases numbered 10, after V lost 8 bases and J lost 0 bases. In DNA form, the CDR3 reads TGCAGCTTTAGCAGACTAGCGGGGATTAGCACAGATACGCAGTATTTT. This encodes CSFSRLAGISTDTQYF.

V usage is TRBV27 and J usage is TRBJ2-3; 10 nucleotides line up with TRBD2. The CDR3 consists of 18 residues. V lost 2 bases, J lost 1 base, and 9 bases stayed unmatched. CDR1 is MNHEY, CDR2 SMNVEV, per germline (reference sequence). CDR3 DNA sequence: TGTGCCAGCAGTTTAATTACTAGCGGGATGGGCGGCACAGATACGCAGTATTTT. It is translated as CASSLITSGMGGTDTQYF.

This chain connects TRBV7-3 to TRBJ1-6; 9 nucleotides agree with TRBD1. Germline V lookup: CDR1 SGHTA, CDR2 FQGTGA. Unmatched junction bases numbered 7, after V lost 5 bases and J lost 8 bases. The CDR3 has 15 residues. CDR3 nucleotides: TGTGCCAGCAGCACGACAGGGGGTAGCGATTCACCCCTCCACTTT. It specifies CASSTTGGSDSPLHF.

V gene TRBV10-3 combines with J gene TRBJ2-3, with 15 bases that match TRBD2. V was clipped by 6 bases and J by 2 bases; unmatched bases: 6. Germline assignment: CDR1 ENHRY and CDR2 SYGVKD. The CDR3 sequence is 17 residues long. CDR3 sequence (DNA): TGTGCCATCAGAGGGACTAGCGGGGGGCGCAACACAGATACGCAGTATTTT. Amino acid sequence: CAIRGTSGGRNTDTQYF.